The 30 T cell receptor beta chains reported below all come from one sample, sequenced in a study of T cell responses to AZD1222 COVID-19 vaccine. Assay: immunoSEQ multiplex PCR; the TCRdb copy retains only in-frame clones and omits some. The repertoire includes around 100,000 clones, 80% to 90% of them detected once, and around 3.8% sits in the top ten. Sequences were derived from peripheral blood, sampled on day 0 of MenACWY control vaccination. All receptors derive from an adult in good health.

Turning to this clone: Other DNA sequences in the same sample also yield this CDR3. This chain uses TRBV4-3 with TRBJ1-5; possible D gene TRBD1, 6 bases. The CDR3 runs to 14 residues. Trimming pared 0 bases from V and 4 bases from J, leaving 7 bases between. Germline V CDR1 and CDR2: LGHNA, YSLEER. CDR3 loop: CASSQDQGNQPQHF. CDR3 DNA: TGCGCCAGCAGCCAAGATCAGGGGAATCAGCCCCAGCATTTT.

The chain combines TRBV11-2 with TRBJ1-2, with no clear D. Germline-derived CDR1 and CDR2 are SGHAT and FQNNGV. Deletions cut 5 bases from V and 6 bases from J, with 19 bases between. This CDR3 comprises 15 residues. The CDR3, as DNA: TGTGCCAGCAGCCCCAGCTCCGGACGGCAGGATGGCTACACCTTC. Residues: CASSPSSGRQDGYTF.

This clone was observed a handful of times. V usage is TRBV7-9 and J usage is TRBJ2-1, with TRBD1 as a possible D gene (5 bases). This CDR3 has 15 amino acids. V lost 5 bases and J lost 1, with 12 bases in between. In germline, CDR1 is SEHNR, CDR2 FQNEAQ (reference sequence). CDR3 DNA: TGTGCCAGCAGCCCGGGCAGGGTTTCCTACAATGAGCAGTTCTTC. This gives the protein CASSPGRVSYNEQFF.

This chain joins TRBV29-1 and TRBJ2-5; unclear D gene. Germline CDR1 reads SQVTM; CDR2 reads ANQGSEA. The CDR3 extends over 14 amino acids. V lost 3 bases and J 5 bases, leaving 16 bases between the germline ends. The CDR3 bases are TGCAGCGTTGAGGAGTCTAGGGCTGGGGAGACCCAGTACTTC. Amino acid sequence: CSVEESRAGETQYF.

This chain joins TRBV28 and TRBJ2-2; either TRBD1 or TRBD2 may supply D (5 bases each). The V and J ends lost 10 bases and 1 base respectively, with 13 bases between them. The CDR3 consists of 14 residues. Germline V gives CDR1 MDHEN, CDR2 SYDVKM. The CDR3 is CATMGELNTGELFF. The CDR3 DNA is TGTGCCACCATGGGGGAATTGAACACCGGGGAGCTGTTTTTT.

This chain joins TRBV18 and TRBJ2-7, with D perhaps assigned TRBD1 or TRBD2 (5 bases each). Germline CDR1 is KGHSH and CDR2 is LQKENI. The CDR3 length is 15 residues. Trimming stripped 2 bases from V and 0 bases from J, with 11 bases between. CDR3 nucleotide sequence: TGTGCCAGCTCACCAAAGGGACGGTACTCCTACGAGCAGTACTTC. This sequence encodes CASSPKGRYSYEQYF.

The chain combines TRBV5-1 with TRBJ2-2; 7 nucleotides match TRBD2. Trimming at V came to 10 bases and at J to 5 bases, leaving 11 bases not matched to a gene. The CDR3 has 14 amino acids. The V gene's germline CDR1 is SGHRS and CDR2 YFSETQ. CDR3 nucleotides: TGCGCCTCCTCCCCCACGGGGGGAACCGGGGAGCTGTTTTTT. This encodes CASSPTGGTGELFF.

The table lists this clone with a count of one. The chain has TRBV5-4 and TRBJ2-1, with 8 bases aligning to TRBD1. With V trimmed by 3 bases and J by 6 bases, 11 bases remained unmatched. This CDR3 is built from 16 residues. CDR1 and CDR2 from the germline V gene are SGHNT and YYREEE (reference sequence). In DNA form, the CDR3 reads TGTGCCAGCAGCTCCCTCAAAGGGACAGGACTCAATGAGCAGTTCTTC. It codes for CASSSLKGTGLNEQFF.

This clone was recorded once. The CDR3 protein is CASSQPGRGRLYGYTF. The CDR3 nucleotides are TGCGCCAGCAGTCAACCAGGGAGGGGACGCCTCTATGGCTACACCTTC. The rearrangement links TRBV23-1 to TRBJ1-2, with D perhaps matching TRBD1 (5 bases). TRBV23-1 is placed among ORFs of uncertain function. V was clipped by 2 bases and J by 4 bases, with 17 bases between them. The length of the CDR3 is 16 residues.

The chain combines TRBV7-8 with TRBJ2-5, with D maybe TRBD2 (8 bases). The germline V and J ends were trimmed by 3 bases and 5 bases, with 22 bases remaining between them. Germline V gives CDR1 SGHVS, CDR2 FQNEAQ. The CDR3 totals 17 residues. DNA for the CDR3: TGTGCCAGCAGCTTCAGGGGGAGGGCCCGGGAGGGTGAGACCCAGTACTTC. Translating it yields CASSFRGRAREGETQYF.

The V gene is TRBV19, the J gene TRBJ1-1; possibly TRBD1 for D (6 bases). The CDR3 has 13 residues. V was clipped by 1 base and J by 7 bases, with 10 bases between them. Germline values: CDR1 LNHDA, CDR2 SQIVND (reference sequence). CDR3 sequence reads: CASSIVAGVEAFF. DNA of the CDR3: TGTGCCAGTAGTATAGTGGCAGGGGTTGAAGCTTTCTTT.

DNA for the CDR3: TGTGCCAGCAGCCGGGCTAATCAGCCCCAGCATTTT. Protein: CASSRANQPQHF. V usage is TRBV3-1 (or the pseudogene TRBV3-2) and J usage is TRBJ1-5; D unresolved. CDR1 is LGHDT and CDR2 is YNNKEL in the germline V gene (reference sequence). Trimming took 4 bases from V and 4 from J, leaving 5 bases between them. The CDR3 consists of 12 residues.

DNA of the CDR3: TGTGCCAGCAGTTACTCAGGGACTTTCCCCACAGATACGCAGTATTTT. Encoded protein: CASSYSGTFPTDTQYF. This sequence joins TRBV6-5 and TRBJ2-3; perhaps TRBD2 as D (6 bases). Germline CDR1 MNHEY, CDR2 SVGAGI. This CDR3 is built from 16 residues. Trimming removed 0 bases at V and 2 bases at J, with 12 bases between.

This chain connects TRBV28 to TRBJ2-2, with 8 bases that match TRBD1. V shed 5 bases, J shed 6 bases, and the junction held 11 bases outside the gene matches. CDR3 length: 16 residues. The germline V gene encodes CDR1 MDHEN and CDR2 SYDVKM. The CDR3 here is CASSLMGQAGPGELFF. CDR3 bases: TGTGCCAGCAGTCTCATGGGACAGGCGGGGCCCGGGGAGCTGTTTTTT.

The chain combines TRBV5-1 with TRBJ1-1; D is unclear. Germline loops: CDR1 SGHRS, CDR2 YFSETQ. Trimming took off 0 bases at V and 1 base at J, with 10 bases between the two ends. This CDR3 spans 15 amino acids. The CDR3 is CASSLVEGGNTEAFF. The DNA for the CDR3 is TGCGCCAGCAGCTTGGTAGAGGGAGGGAACACTGAAGCTTTCTTT.

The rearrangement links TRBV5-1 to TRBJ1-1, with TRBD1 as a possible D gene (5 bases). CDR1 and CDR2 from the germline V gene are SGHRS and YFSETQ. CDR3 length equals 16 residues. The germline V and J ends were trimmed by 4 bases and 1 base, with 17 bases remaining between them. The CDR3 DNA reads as TGCGCCAGCAGCCCCACTCCGGGGACGGGGAACACTGAAGCTTTCTTT. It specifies CASSPTPGTGNTEAFF.

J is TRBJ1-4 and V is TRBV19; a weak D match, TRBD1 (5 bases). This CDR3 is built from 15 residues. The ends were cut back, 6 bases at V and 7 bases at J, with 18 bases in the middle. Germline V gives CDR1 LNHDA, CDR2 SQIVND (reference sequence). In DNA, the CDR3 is TGTGCCAGTAGGGCTGACGGGACCCCAGGTGAAAAACTGTTTTTT. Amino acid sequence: CASRADGTPGEKLFF. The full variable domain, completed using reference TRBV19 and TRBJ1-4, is DGGITQSPKYLFRKEGQNVTLSCEQNLNHDAMYWYRQDPGQGLRLIYYSQIVNDFQKGDIAEGYSVSREKKESFPLTVTSAQKNPTAFYLCASRADGTPGEKLFFGSGTQLSVL.

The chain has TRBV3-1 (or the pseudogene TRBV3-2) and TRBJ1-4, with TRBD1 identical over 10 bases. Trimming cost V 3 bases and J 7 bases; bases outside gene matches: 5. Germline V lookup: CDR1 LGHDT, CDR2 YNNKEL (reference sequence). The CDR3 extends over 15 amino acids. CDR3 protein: CASSHPTGGIEKLFF. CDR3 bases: TGTGCCAGCAGCCACCCGACAGGGGGCATTGAAAAACTGTTTTTT.

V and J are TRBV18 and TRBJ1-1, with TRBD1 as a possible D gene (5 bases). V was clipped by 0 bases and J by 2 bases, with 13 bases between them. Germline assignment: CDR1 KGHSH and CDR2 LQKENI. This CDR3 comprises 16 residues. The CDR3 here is CASSPPAGRGNTEAFF. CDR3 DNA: TGTGCCAGCTCACCACCGGCGGGACGGGGAAACACTGAAGCTTTCTTT.

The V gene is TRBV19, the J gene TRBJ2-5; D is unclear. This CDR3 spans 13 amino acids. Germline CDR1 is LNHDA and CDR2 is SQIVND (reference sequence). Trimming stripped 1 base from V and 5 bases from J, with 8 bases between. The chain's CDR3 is CASSIGFRETQYF. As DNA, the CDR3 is TGTGCCAGTAGTATAGGGTTCCGGGAGACCCAGTACTTC.

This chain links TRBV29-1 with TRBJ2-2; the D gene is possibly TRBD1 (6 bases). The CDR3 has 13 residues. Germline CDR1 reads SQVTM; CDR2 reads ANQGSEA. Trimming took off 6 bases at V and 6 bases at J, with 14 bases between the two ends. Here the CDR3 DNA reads TGCAGCGTAGCACAGGGAAATCCCGGGGAGCTGTTTTTT. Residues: CSVAQGNPGELFF.

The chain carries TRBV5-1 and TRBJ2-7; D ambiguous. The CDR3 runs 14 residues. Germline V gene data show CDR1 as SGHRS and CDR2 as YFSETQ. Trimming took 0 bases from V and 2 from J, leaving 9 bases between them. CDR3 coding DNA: TGCGCCAGCAGCTTGGCGGCAGATACCTACGAGCAGTACTTC. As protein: CASSLAADTYEQYF.

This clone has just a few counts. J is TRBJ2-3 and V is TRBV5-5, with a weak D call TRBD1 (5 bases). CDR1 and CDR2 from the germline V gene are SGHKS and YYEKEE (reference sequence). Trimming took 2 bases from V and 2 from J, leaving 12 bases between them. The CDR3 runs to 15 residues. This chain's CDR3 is CASSLAGLATDTQYF. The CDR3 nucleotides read TGTGCCAGCAGCTTAGCAGGGTTAGCCACAGATACGCAGTATTTT.

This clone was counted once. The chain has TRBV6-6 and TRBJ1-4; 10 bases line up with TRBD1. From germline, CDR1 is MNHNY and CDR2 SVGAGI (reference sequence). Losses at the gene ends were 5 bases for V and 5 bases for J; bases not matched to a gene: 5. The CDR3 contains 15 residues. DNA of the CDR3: TGTGCCAGCAGTAAACCGGGACAGGGGAATGAAAAACTGTTTTTT. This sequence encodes CASSKPGQGNEKLFF.

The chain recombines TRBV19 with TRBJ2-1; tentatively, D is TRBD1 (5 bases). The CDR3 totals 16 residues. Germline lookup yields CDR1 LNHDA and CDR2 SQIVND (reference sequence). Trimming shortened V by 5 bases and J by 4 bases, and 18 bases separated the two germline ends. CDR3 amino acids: CASSHNNGQGYNEQFF. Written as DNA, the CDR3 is TGTGCCAGTAGTCACAACAACGGACAAGGGTACAATGAGCAGTTCTTC.

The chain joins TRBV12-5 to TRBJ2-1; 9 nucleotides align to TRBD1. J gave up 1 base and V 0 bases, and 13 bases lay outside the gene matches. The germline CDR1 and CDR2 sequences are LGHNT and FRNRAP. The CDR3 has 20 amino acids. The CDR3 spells CASGLVYHGQGSWSYNEQFF. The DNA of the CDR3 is TGTGCTAGTGGTTTGGTATATCACGGACAGGGGAGTTGGTCCTACAATGAGCAGTTCTTC.

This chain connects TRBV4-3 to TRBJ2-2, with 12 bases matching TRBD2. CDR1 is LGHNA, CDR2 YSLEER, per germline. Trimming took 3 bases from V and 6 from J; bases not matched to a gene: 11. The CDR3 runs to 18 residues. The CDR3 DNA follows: TGCGCCAGCAGCCAGGAATTGAGGACTAGCGGGGCCGCCGGGGAGCTGTTTTTT. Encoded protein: CASSQELRTSGAAGELFF.

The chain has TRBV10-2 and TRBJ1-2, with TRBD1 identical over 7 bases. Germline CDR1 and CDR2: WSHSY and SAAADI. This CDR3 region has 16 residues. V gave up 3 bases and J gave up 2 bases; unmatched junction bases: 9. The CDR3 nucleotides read TGCGCCAGCAGTGATTCAGGGGGGGCCACCAACTATGGCTACACCTTC. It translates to CASSDSGGATNYGYTF.

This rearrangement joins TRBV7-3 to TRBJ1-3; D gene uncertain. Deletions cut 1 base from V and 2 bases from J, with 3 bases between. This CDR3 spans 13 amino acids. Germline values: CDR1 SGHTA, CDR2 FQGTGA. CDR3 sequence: CASSLNPGNTIYF. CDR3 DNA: TGTGCCAGCAGCTTAAACCCTGGAAACACCATATATTTT.

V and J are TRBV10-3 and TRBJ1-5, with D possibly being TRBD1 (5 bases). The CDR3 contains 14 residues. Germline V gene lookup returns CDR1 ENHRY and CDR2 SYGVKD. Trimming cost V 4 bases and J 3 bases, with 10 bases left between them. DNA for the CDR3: TGTGCCATCAGTGTTGGGGACGTCAATCAGCCCCAGCATTTT. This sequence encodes CAISVGDVNQPQHF.